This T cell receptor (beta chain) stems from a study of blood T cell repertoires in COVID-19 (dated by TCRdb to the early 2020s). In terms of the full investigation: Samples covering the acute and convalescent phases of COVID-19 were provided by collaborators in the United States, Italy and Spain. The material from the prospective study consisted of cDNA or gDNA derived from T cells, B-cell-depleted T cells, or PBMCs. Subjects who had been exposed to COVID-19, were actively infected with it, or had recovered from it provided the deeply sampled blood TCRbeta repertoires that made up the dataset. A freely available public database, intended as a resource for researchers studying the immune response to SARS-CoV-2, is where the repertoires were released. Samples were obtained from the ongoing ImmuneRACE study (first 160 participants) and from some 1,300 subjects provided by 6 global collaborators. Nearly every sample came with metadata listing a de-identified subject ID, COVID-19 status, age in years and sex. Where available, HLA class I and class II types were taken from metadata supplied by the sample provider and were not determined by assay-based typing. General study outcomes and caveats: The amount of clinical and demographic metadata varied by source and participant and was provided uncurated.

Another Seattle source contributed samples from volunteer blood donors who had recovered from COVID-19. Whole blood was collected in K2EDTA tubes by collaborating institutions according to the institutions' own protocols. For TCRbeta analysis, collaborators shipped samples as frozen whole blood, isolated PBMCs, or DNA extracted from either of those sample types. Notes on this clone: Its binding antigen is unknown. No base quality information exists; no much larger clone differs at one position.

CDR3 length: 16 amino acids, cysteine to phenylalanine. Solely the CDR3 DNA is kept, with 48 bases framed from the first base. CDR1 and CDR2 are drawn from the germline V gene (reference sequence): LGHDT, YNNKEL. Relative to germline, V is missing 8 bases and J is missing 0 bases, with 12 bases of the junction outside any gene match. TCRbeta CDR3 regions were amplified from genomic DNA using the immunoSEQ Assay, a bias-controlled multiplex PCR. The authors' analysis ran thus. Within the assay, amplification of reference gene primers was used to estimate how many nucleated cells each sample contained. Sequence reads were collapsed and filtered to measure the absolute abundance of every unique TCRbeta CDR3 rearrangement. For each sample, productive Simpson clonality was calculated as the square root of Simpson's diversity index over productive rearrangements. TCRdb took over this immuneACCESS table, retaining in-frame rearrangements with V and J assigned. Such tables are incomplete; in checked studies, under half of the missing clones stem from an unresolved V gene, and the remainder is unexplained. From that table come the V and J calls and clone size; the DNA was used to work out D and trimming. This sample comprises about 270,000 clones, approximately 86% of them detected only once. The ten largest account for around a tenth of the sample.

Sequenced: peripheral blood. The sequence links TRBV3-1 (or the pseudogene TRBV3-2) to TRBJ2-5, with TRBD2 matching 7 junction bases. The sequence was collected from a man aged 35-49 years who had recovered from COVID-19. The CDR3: CASSPLSSGNQETQYF. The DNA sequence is TGTGCCAGCTCCCCCTTGTCCAGCGGGAACCAAGAGACCCAGTACTTC.